The clone carrying this TCR beta chain appeared a few times. The CDR3 contains 16 residues. V was pared by 1 base and J by 7 bases, with 20 bases between. Germline V gives CDR1 SGHRS, CDR2 YFSETQ. In Seattle, patients joined the study during active infection and were tracked longitudinally. The data were taken from a study of blood T cell repertoires in COVID-19. The assay was immunoSEQ multiplex PCR, and TCRdb's table has in-frame clones only and misses some. The profile covers 400,000 to 450,000 clones, with approximately 89% appearing a single time and around an eighth taken by the ten largest. This TCR was sampled from a woman between 45 and 60 years old with COVID-19, enrolled during active disease. Specimen: peripheral blood. The chain carries TRBV5-1 and TRBJ1-1; possibly TRBD1 for D (5 bases). For the CDR3, the DNA is TGCGCCAGCAGCTTGTCTCCTATGGCGGGGGGTGGTGAAGCTTTCTTT. Translated: CASSLSPMAGGGEAFF.